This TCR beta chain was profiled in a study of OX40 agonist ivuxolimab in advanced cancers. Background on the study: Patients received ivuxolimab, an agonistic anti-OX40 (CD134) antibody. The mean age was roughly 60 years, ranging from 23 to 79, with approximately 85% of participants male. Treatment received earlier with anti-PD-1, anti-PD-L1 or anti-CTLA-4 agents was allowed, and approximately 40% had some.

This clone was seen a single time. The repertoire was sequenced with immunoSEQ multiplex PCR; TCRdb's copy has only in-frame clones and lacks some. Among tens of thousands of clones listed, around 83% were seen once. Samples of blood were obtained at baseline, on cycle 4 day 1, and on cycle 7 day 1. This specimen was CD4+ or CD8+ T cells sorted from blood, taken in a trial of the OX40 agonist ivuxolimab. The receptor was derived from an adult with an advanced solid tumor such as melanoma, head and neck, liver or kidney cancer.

CDR3 nucleotide sequence: TGTGCCAGCAGTGACAGGGGGGGGACCGGGGAGCTGTTTTTT. Translation gives CASSDRGGTGELFF. The chain recombines TRBV6-4 with TRBJ2-2, with D tentatively TRBD2 (7 bases). Germline assignment: CDR1 MRHNA and CDR2 SNTAGT. Trimming took off 2 bases at V and 5 bases at J, with 9 bases between the two ends. This CDR3 has 14 amino acids.